This TCR beta chain is from a study of identical twins. General study points: Twins' surplus sharing was weaker for beta out-of-frame sequences. Twin-shared out-of-frame alpha sequences showed excess low generation probability.

A universal primer site was added by template switching, and unique molecular identifiers were carried by the cDNA. TCRdb reanalysed the 5' RACE reads using MiXCR and keeps one entry per CDR3 protein. Among under 900,000 distinct CDR3 sequences listed, 18% were seen once. The CDR3 contains 15 residues. Comments on this clonotype: The target antigen is unknown.

A further study also used this sample, focusing on T cells expressing NK-cell markers.

Input material: PBMCs. The clonotype originates from a woman younger than 30 in good health. The chain uses TRBV21-1 and TRBJ2-1; the D call of TRBD1 is as the table states it, not checked on the DNA. TRBV21-1 constitutes a pseudogene. CDR3 sequence: CASSSGKGNNNEQFF. The DNA for the CDR3 is TGTGCCAGCAGCAGCGGGAAGGGGAACAACAATGAGCAGTTCTTC.